Listed here is a single T cell receptor (beta chain). The record originates from a study of shared clonotypes between healthy human individuals. The repertoire was sequenced with immunoSEQ multiplex PCR; TCRdb's copy has only in-frame clones and lacks some. The sample shows more than 400,000 clones, roughly 95% of them seen only once. The clonotype was recovered from a young woman in good health. Input material: naive CD4+ T cells sorted from blood. Subset: CD45RA+ positively selected.

The CDR3 loop reads CASSLERGGPYEQYF. Written as DNA, the CDR3 is TGTGCCAGCAGCTTAGAACGGGGGGGTCCCTACGAGCAGTACTTC. The chain joins TRBV7-2 to TRBJ2-7; 8 bases match TRBD2. This CDR3 has 15 amino acids. The V gene's germline CDR1 is SGHTA and CDR2 FQGNSA. With V trimmed by 1 base and J by 2 bases, 4 bases remained unmatched.